The clone carrying this T cell receptor beta chain has ten or more counts. Its antigen is undetermined. Germline V lookup: CDR1 SGHAT, CDR2 FQNNGV. V was clipped by 0 bases and J by 0 bases, with 11 bases between them. The CDR3 is 16 amino acids. This sample was included in a study of CD8 T cells in ankylosing spondylitis. TCR beta libraries were made by quantitative 5'-RACE with molecular barcodes. Each CDR3 protein is one row after TCRdb ran MiXCR on the 5' RACE reads. The repertoire has hundreds of thousands of distinct CDR3 sequences, 20% of them found once; the top ten carry around 7.8%. Study conclusions and caveats: One TCR beta motif, made up of eight highly homologous variants, appeared characteristic of ankylosing spondylitis blood. Reportedly, disease-linked clones are significantly enriched in ankylosing spondylitis patients' matched synovial fluid. Peripheral blood samples showed relatively rare disease-linked clones, and these clones were CD8+.

This clonotype was sampled from a male donor with ankylosing spondylitis or in good health (not recorded which). The chain uses TRBV11-2 and TRBJ1-1, with TRBD1 as a possible D gene (6 bases). Sequences were obtained from blood, either unsorted or a sorted T cell fraction (not recorded which). CDR3 loop: CASSLEGGAMNTEAFF. In nucleotides, the CDR3 is TGTGCCAGCAGCTTAGAGGGGGGGGCAATGAACACTGAAGCTTTCTTT.